The present T cell receptor beta chain was sequenced within a study of T cells of healthy individuals. TCRdb re-called the 5' RACE reads through MiXCR, storing one row per CDR3 protein. The repertoire holds roughly 87,000 distinct CDR3 sequences, with approximately 18% as singletons. The ends lost 4 bases at V and 2 bases at J; junction bases unmatched: 4. The CDR3 consists of 15 residues. The clonotype comes from a human donor in good health. The chain employs TRBV12-3 or TRBV12-4 and TRBJ1-5; 8 bases line up with TRBD1. The CDR3: CASSSGTGGNQPQHF. The CDR3 DNA follows: TGTGCCAGCAGTTCCGGGACAGGCGGCAATCAGCCCCAGCATTTT.